The clone carrying this TCR beta chain occurred many times. The antigen is not known. V was pared by 4 bases and J by 13 bases, with 22 bases between. Germline values: CDR1 SGHAT, CDR2 FQNNGV. The CDR3 has 14 residues. TCRdb re-derived calls from the RT-PCR reads in MiXCR, one entry per CDR3 protein. Among some 850,000 distinct CDR3 sequences listed, 15% to 20% were seen once. This sample is drawn from a study of response to subunit inactivated influenza vaccine. General study points: Each seasonal influenza vaccination, the authors suggested, recruits few new T cells.

The receptor was derived from a man aged 50 to 59 who received an inactivated influenza vaccine. The starting material was PBMCs from blood, obtained around 5 days after vaccination. The rearrangement uses TRBV11-2 and TRBJ1-2, with D unclear. CDR3 in amino acids: CASSYGNKALGITF. In nucleotides, the CDR3 is TGTGCCAGCAGCTATGGGAACAAAGCCCTCGGAATCACCTTC.